A selection of T cell receptor beta chains follows, all from one sample in a study of response to subunit inactivated influenza vaccine. A single record per CDR3 protein comes from TCRdb applying MiXCR to the RT-PCR reads. The sample includes almost 600,000 distinct CDR3 sequences, 14% of them seen just once. The material sequenced was PBMCs from blood, taken 11 to 12 days after vaccination. These receptors were obtained from a man over 45 who received an inactivated influenza vaccine. CDR3s include the opening cysteine and the closing phenylalanine or tryptophan. Fields, in order: V gene, D gene, J gene, clone size, CDR3 DNA, CDR3 protein. D genes are given only for firm matches. Some rows have no size entry. The others give once, few or many, or a class for an expanded clone.

V: TRBV2; D: TRBD2; J: TRBJ2-3; size: few; DNA: TGTGCCAGCAGTGCGGGGACTAGCTTTTTCGGCACAGATACGCAGTATTTT; CDR3: CASSAGTSFFGTDTQYF
V: TRBV20-1; D: TRBD2; J: TRBJ2-1; size: NA; DNA: TGCAGTGCTAGAGAAGGGACTAGCATTTATGAGCAGTTCTTC; CDR3: CSAREGTSIYEQFF
V: TRBV28; D: TRBD2; J: TRBJ2-2; size: few; DNA: TGTGCCAGCAGTTGCGTCGTCTCCTCCGTAACTAGCGGGAGGGCCGGTGGCGGGGAGCTGTTTTTT; CDR3: CASSCVVSSVTSGRAGGGELFF
V: TRBV12-3/TRBV12-4; D: NA; J: TRBJ1-1; size: NA; DNA: TGTGCCAGCAGTTTCTCGCAGAGTAGTAACACTGAAGCTTTCTTT; CDR3: CASSFSQSSNTEAFF
V: TRBV20-1; D: NA; J: TRBJ2-6; size: few; DNA: TGCAGTGCTAGAGGCCCGACAGGCTCTGGGGCCAACGTCCTGACTTTC; CDR3: CSARGPTGSGANVLTF
V: TRBV7-2; D: NA; J: TRBJ1-2; size: many; DNA: TGTGCCAGCAGGTTGACCGCAAGGGGCTACACCTTC; CDR3: CASRLTARGYTF
V: TRBV12-3/TRBV12-4; D: NA; J: TRBJ1-1; size: many; DNA: TGTGCCAGCAGGCAAAGGGACATGGACACTGAAGCTTTCTTT; CDR3: CASRQRDMDTEAFF
V: TRBV2; D: TRBD2; J: TRBJ2-1; size: few; DNA: TGTGCCAGCGGCATCCCGGAGGGACTAGCGGGCCTCAATGAGCAGTTCTTC; CDR3: CASGIPEGLAGLNEQFF
V: TRBV29-1; D: NA; J: TRBJ1-1; size: few; DNA: TGCAGCGTTGCTAGGAATTGGAACACTGAAGCTTTCTTT; CDR3: CSVARNWNTEAFF
V: TRBV12-3/TRBV12-4; D: NA; J: TRBJ2-3; size: few; DNA: TGTGCCAGCAGTTACGGGGGCAACACAGATACGCAGTATTTT; CDR3: CASSYGGNTDTQYF
V: TRBV18; D: NA; J: TRBJ2-1; size: NA; DNA: TGTGCCAGCTCACCACAGGGCGGGAATAATGAGCAGTTCTTC; CDR3: CASSPQGGNNEQFF
V: TRBV7-8; D: NA; J: TRBJ2-1; size: few; DNA: TGTGCCAGCAGTCCTTTAGTTCCCTCCCACAATGAGCAGTTCTTC; CDR3: CASSPLVPSHNEQFF
V: TRBV7-2; D: NA; J: TRBJ2-1; size: few; DNA: TGTGCCAGCAGCCCCGGGACCCCACGGTACAATGAGCAGTTCTTC; CDR3: CASSPGTPRYNEQFF
V: TRBV27; D: TRBD1; J: TRBJ2-7; size: NA; DNA: TGTGCCAGTAACGGCCGGGACAGGGCCCACGAGCAGTACTTC; CDR3: CASNGRDRAHEQYF
V: TRBV6-1; D: TRBD2; J: TRBJ2-1; size: NA; DNA: TGTGCCAGCAGTCCCCGTGGACTAGCTTTGTGGGATGAGCAGTTCTTC; CDR3: CASSPRGLALWDEQFF
V: TRBV10-3; D: TRBD2; J: TRBJ2-5; size: many; DNA: TGTGCCATCAGTGAGTCCGGGACTAGTACCGAGACCCAGTACTTC; CDR3: CAISESGTSTETQYF
V: TRBV5-1; D: TRBD2; J: TRBJ2-5; size: few; DNA: TGCGCCAGCAGCCCTGGACTAGCGGGTGGACGGGGAGAGACCCAGTACTTC; CDR3: CASSPGLAGGRGETQYF
V: TRBV20-1; D: TRBD2; J: TRBJ2-3; size: few; DNA: TGCAGTGCTCCGGGACTAGCGGGGGGGCAGCGAGATACGCAGTATTTT; CDR3: CSAPGLAGGQRDTQYF
V: TRBV29-1; D: TRBD2; J: TRBJ2-1; size: NA; DNA: TGCAGCGTTCTGCGGGAGGGCCCCCTCGATGAGCAGTTCTTC; CDR3: CSVLREGPLDEQFF
V: TRBV20-1; D: TRBD1; J: TRBJ1-2; size: NA; DNA: TGCAGTGCTAGAGTCGGGACAGAAAAGGGGTACACCTTC; CDR3: CSARVGTEKGYTF
V: TRBV27; D: NA; J: TRBJ2-7; size: NA; DNA: TGTGCCAGCAGTTTAGAAGGTAGAAGACTCCGGAGACACGAGCAGTACTTC; CDR3: CASSLEGRRLRRHEQYF
V: TRBV12-3/TRBV12-4; D: NA; J: TRBJ1-2; size: NA; DNA: TGTGCCAGCAGCTCAGCAGGGGAGGCCTATGGCTACACCTTC; CDR3: CASSSAGEAYGYTF
V: TRBV4-3; D: NA; J: TRBJ2-1; size: many; DNA: TGCGCCAGCAGCCAAACTAGTAGTCGGCCAAGCTCCTACAATGAGCAGTTCTTC; CDR3: CASSQTSSRPSSYNEQFF
V: TRBV20-1; D: TRBD1; J: TRBJ1-6; size: few; DNA: TGCAGTGCTCTGACAGGGGTTTACAATTCACCCCTCCACTTT; CDR3: CSALTGVYNSPLHF
V: TRBV5-1; D: NA; J: TRBJ2-5; size: many; DNA: TGCGCCAGCAGCCATGGCCAAGAGACCCAGTACTTC; CDR3: CASSHGQETQYF
V: TRBV6-6; D: NA; J: TRBJ2-7; size: NA; DNA: TGTGCCAGCAGTCGGGGCCGAGCCTACGAGCAGTACTTC; CDR3: CASSRGRAYEQYF
V: TRBV5-4; D: TRBD2; J: TRBJ2-3; size: NA; DNA: TGTGCCAGCAGCAAAGCGGGGAGCACAGATACGCAGTATTTT; CDR3: CASSKAGSTDTQYF
V: TRBV13; D: NA; J: TRBJ2-7; size: many; DNA: TGTGCCAGCAGCGACGAACACGGCGAGCAGTACTTC; CDR3: CASSDEHGEQYF
V: TRBV11-3; D: TRBD1; J: TRBJ2-2; size: many; DNA: TGTGCCAGCAGCTTAGCGGGACAGGGTGACACCGGGGAGCTGTTTTTT; CDR3: CASSLAGQGDTGELFF
V: TRBV20-1; D: TRBD1; J: TRBJ2-7; size: NA; DNA: TGCAGTGCTAGAGAGGCCGGGACAGGGGCCTACGAGCAGTACTTC; CDR3: CSAREAGTGAYEQYF
V: TRBV4-3; D: TRBD1; J: TRBJ2-2; size: few; DNA: TGCGCCAGCAGCCAAGAGCAGGACAGGGGGCCCACCGGGGAGCTGTTTTTT; CDR3: CASSQEQDRGPTGELFF
V: TRBV6-5; D: TRBD2; J: TRBJ2-7; size: few; DNA: TGTGCCAGCAGTTACTCGAAGGCTAGCGGGAGGTGGTCCTACGAGCAGTACTTC; CDR3: CASSYSKASGRWSYEQYF
V: TRBV6-6; D: TRBD1; J: TRBJ2-7; size: many; DNA: TGTGCCAGCAGCTGGGGACAGATCTACGAGCAGTACTTC; CDR3: CASSWGQIYEQYF
V: TRBV14; D: NA; J: TRBJ2-7; size: NA; DNA: TGTGCCAGCAGCCAAGATTTCCCAGGGCCCTCCTACGAGCAGTACTTC; CDR3: CASSQDFPGPSYEQYF
V: TRBV12-3/TRBV12-4; D: TRBD2; J: TRBJ2-2; size: NA; DNA: TGTGCCAGCAGTTCGCTAGCGGGGGCCAACACCGGGGAGCTGTTTTTT; CDR3: CASSSLAGANTGELFF
V: TRBV5-1; D: NA; J: TRBJ2-2; size: few; DNA: TGCGCCAGCAGCTTGGAGGCAGCCACCGGGGAGCTGTTTTTT; CDR3: CASSLEAATGELFF
V: TRBV24-1; D: NA; J: TRBJ2-3; size: NA; DNA: TGTGCCACCAGTGACGCTTTTCGAGCGGGTAGGACAGATACGCAGTATTTT; CDR3: CATSDAFRAGRTDTQYF
V: TRBV6-1; D: TRBD1; J: TRBJ2-6; size: NA; DNA: TGTGCCAGCAGTCTGACAGGGGGTTTCTCTGGGGCCAACGTCCTGACTTTC; CDR3: CASSLTGGFSGANVLTF
V: TRBV5-1; D: TRBD1; J: TRBJ2-7; size: NA; DNA: TGCGCCAGCAGCTTGGAGACAGGGGGATTCTACGAGCAGTACTTC; CDR3: CASSLETGGFYEQYF
V: TRBV4-2; D: TRBD1; J: TRBJ2-5; size: few; DNA: TGTGCCAGCAGCCCTTCCGGGACAGGGCGTGAGACCCAGTACTTC; CDR3: CASSPSGTGRETQYF